The rows below give T cell receptor beta chains drawn from one sample of a study of post-analysis software for immune sequencing data. TCRdb recomputed calls from the PCR reads with MiXCR, one row per CDR3 protein. The table lists some 260,000 distinct CDR3 sequences, 36% of them singletons, with 4% to 6% in the top ten. Sequencing used blood. The source of these receptors is a girl aged 10 to 17 with multiple sclerosis. Both conserved end residues are part of each CDR3. D genes are given only for firm matches. Size values are once, few and many counts, or a class for expanded clones, and some rows have none.

D: .
V: TRBV4-1
size: many
J: TRBJ1-2
DNA: TGCGCCAGCAGCCAAGCCCCCGGAGGAGAGATTTTCTATGGCTACACCTTC
CDR3: CASSQAPGGEIFYGYTF

D: .
V: TRBV13
size: .
J: TRBJ1-2
DNA: TGTGCCAGCAGCTTAGGCCCGGGGGGAAACTTGGGCTACACCTTC
CDR3: CASSLGPGGNLGYTF

D: .
V: TRBV27
size: .
J: TRBJ1-1
DNA: TGTGCCAGCAGTTCCCTGTTGGACCCTCGGAACACTGAAGCTTTCTTT
CDR3: CASSSLLDPRNTEAFF

D: .
V: TRBV7-9
size: many
J: TRBJ1-4
DNA: TGTGCCAGCAGCCTTAAACCGGAGGAAAAACTGTTTTTT
CDR3: CASSLKPEEKLFF

D: .
V: TRBV29-1
size: many
J: TRBJ1-1
DNA: TGCAGCGCACGCCCCTTGCTCGTGGCTGAAGCTTTCTTT
CDR3: CSARPLLVAEAFF

D: TRBD1
V: TRBV28
size: .
J: TRBJ2-1
DNA: TGTGCCAGCAGGGCTACGGACAGGTGCAATGTGCAGTTCTTC
CDR3: CASRATDRCNVQFF

D: TRBD1
V: TRBV6-5
size: once
J: TRBJ2-5
DNA: TGTGCCAGCAGTTACCCCGGGACAGGGAACTTGGAGCAGTACTTC
CDR3: CASSYPGTGNLEQYF

D: TRBD2
V: TRBV20-1
size: .
J: TRBJ2-5
DNA: TGCAGTGCTAGTCTGGCTAGCGGGAGCAAAGAGACCCAGTACTTC
CDR3: CSASLASGSKETQYF

D: TRBD2
V: TRBV7-9
size: few
J: TRBJ2-2
DNA: TGTGCCAGCAGAAGGACTAGCGGGCAGACCGGGGAGCTGTTTTTT
CDR3: CASRRTSGQTGELFF

D: .
V: TRBV5-1
size: many
J: TRBJ1-6
DNA: TGCGCCAGCAGCTTACGAGGGGATTCACCCCTCCACTTT
CDR3: CASSLRGDSPLHF

D: TRBD2
V: TRBV7-2
size: many
J: TRBJ2-3
DNA: TGTGCCAGCAGCTTACTGGAGCGGGGGGGCACAGATACGCAGTATTTT
CDR3: CASSLLERGGTDTQYF

D: .
V: TRBV6-2/TRBV6-3
size: few
J: TRBJ1-1
DNA: TGTGCCAGCAGTTCACTTTATGGGTACACTGAAGCTTTCTTT
CDR3: CASSSLYGYTEAFF

D: TRBD1
V: TRBV29-1
size: few
J: TRBJ1-1
DNA: TGCAGCGTTCACTCCCGTGACGGACAGGGCGGGGTGAACACTGAAGCTTTCTTT
CDR3: CSVHSRDGQGGVNTEAFF

D: .
V: TRBV4-1
size: once
J: TRBJ2-1
DNA: TGCGCCAGCAGCCAAGTGCATCCGGCGGGGCGTACCTCCTACAATGAGCAGTTCTTC
CDR3: CASSQVHPAGRTSYNEQFF

D: TRBD2
V: TRBV12-3/TRBV12-4
size: .
J: TRBJ2-7
DNA: TGTGCCAGCAGTTCTAGGACTAGCGGGATCCGGGTTGGGTACGAGCAGTACTTC
CDR3: CASSSRTSGIRVGYEQYF

D: .
V: TRBV12-3/TRBV12-4
size: .
J: TRBJ2-1
DNA: TGTGCCAGCAGTCCCGTTTTGGCGGACCTCTACAATGAGCAGTTCTTC
CDR3: CASSPVLADLYNEQFF

D: .
V: TRBV7-2
size: many
J: TRBJ1-5
DNA: TGTGCCAGCAGCTTAGTTGGTCAGCCCCAGCATTTT
CDR3: CASSLVGQPQHF

D: .
V: TRBV20-1
size: .
J: TRBJ2-1
DNA: TGCAGTGCTAGAACCGCCAGCGGGCCCTCCTACAATGAGCAGTTCTTC
CDR3: CSARTASGPSYNEQFF

D: TRBD1
V: TRBV5-1
size: many
J: TRBJ1-2
DNA: TGCGCCAGCAGCTTCGGGGACAGGGGGCATGGCTACACCTTC
CDR3: CASSFGDRGHGYTF

D: .
V: TRBV9
size: few
J: TRBJ1-1
DNA: TGTGCCAGCAGCGTAGGGATAGGAAACGGGAACACTGAAGCTTTCTTT
CDR3: CASSVGIGNGNTEAFF

D: .
V: TRBV20-1
size: .
J: TRBJ2-7
DNA: TGCAGTGCCCAGAAGACGGACTACGAGCAGTACTTC
CDR3: CSAQKTDYEQYF

D: TRBD1
V: TRBV7-8
size: many
J: TRBJ2-7
DNA: TGTGCCAGCAGCTACGGGACAGTCTACGAGCAGTACTTC
CDR3: CASSYGTVYEQYF

D: .
V: TRBV2
size: .
J: TRBJ2-3
DNA: TGTGCCAGCAGTGAGGACCGGGGGCTAAATACGCAGTATTTT
CDR3: CASSEDRGLNTQYF

D: .
V: TRBV5-1
size: many
J: TRBJ1-4
DNA: TGCGCCAGCAGCTTACAAGACACCGGGGAGACTGAAAAACTGTTTTTT
CDR3: CASSLQDTGETEKLFF

D: .
V: TRBV7-8
size: many
J: TRBJ1-1
DNA: TGTGCCAGCAGCTTAGGGCGAACTGAAGCTTTCTTT
CDR3: CASSLGRTEAFF

D: TRBD2
V: TRBV7-9
size: many
J: TRBJ2-1
DNA: TGTGCCAGCAGCTTAGGACTAGCGTACAATGAGCAGTTCTTC
CDR3: CASSLGLAYNEQFF

D: .
V: TRBV20-1
size: many
J: TRBJ1-2
DNA: TGCAGTGCTAGAGATGCTCTTCGGTTGGGGGGGGCAAACTATGGCTACACCTTC
CDR3: CSARDALRLGGANYGYTF

D: .
V: TRBV20-1
size: .
J: TRBJ2-3
DNA: TGCAGTGCGGTCCTCCCCGGCGGGGCCACAGATACGCAGTATTTT
CDR3: CSAVLPGGATDTQYF

D: .
V: TRBV12-3/TRBV12-4
size: many
J: TRBJ1-2
DNA: TGTGCCAGCAGTTGGCCAGGGAAGGAGGGCTACACCTTC
CDR3: CASSWPGKEGYTF

D: TRBD1
V: TRBV20-1
size: .
J: TRBJ2-7
DNA: TGCAGTGCTGGCGACAGGGGCTACGAGCAGTACTTC
CDR3: CSAGDRGYEQYF

D: .
V: TRBV6-5
size: .
J: TRBJ2-2
DNA: TGTGCCAGCAGTTACGGGCGTAAGGCAGGGCGGACCGGGGAGCTGTTTTTT
CDR3: CASSYGRKAGRTGELFF

D: .
V: TRBV6-6
size: many
J: TRBJ2-4
DNA: TGTGCCAGCAGTTACGAGGGTTTAGCCAAAAACATTCAGTACTTC
CDR3: CASSYEGLAKNIQYF

D: .
V: TRBV5-6
size: many
J: TRBJ2-5
DNA: TGTGCCAGCAGCTCAGCCAGGACAGAAGAGACCCAGTACTTC
CDR3: CASSSARTEETQYF

D: TRBD1
V: TRBV6-6
size: .
J: TRBJ1-1
DNA: TGTGCCAGCAGTGACAGGGGCCAACAAGCTTTCTTT
CDR3: CASSDRGQQAFF

D: .
V: TRBV20-1
size: .
J: TRBJ1-1
DNA: TGCAGTGCTAGAGAGGACGGTAACACTGAAGCTTTCTTT
CDR3: CSAREDGNTEAFF

D: .
V: TRBV5-1
size: .
J: TRBJ2-7
DNA: TGCGCCAGCAGCTTCCAGGGGGGATCCTACGAGCAGTACTTC
CDR3: CASSFQGGSYEQYF

D: .
V: TRBV4-2
size: many
J: TRBJ2-3
DNA: TGTGCCAGCAGCCAAGATGGAAGGGGTCCTAGCACAGATACGCAGTATTTT
CDR3: CASSQDGRGPSTDTQYF

D: .
V: TRBV2
size: .
J: TRBJ1-1
DNA: TGTGCCTGCCCGGACAGTGTCTTGAACACTGAAGCTTTCTTT
CDR3: CACPDSVLNTEAFF

D: TRBD2
V: TRBV10-3
size: .
J: TRBJ2-7
DNA: TGTGCCATCAAACCGGGACGGGGGGCCTACGAGCAGTACTTC
CDR3: CAIKPGRGAYEQYF

D: TRBD2
V: TRBV5-1
size: many
J: TRBJ2-1
DNA: TGCGCCAGCGGAGCGGGAGGCTACAATGAGCAGTTCTTC
CDR3: CASGAGGYNEQFF

D: .
V: TRBV27
size: few
J: TRBJ2-1
DNA: TGTGCCAGCAGTTCCCCCGGACCGTTTAATGAGCAGTTCTTC
CDR3: CASSSPGPFNEQFF

D: TRBD1
V: TRBV20-1
size: many
J: TRBJ2-5
DNA: TGCAGTGCTAGAGATGCGATACAGGGGGAGCAAGAGACCCAGTACTTC
CDR3: CSARDAIQGEQETQYF

D: .
V: TRBV29-1
size: .
J: TRBJ1-2
DNA: TGCAGCGTGAGGGAGGGGGACGGAAGCTATGGCTACACCTTC
CDR3: CSVREGDGSYGYTF

D: .
V: TRBV5-1
size: .
J: TRBJ2-4
DNA: TGCGCCAGCAGCCCGATGGGGGGCGCGACGAACATTCAGTACTTC
CDR3: CASSPMGGATNIQYF

D: TRBD2
V: TRBV12-3/TRBV12-4
size: many
J: TRBJ2-1
DNA: TGTGCCAGCAGGCAGGGACTAGCGGGGGGAAGCTCCTACAATGAGCAGTTCTTC
CDR3: CASRQGLAGGSSYNEQFF

D: .
V: TRBV29-1
size: many
J: TRBJ2-5
DNA: TGCAGCGTTGATGAGGGTGGGGGAATGAAGACCCAGTACTTC
CDR3: CSVDEGGGMKTQYF

D: TRBD1
V: TRBV7-2
size: .
J: TRBJ2-5
DNA: TGTGCCAGCAGCCCGCCGGACAGGGTAATTGCAGAGACCCAGTACTTC
CDR3: CASSPPDRVIAETQYF

D: TRBD2
V: TRBV6-4
size: .
J: TRBJ2-3
DNA: TGTGCCAGCAGTGAGACGGGAGGGAGCACAGATACGCAGTATTTT
CDR3: CASSETGGSTDTQYF

D: .
V: TRBV7-2
size: many
J: TRBJ1-4
DNA: TGTGCCAGCAGCATACTGCCAGGCCCTTTGGCGGAACTGTTTTTT
CDR3: CASSILPGPLAELFF

D: .
V: TRBV28
size: .
J: TRBJ1-4
DNA: TGTGCCAGCACCAGGGAGCGTAATGAAAAACTGTTTTTT
CDR3: CASTRERNEKLFF

D: .
V: TRBV9
size: few
J: TRBJ2-3
DNA: TGTGCCAGCAGCGTATTAGCCAGGGTTGATGCGGGGGATACGCAGTATTTT
CDR3: CASSVLARVDAGDTQYF

D: TRBD1
V: TRBV27
size: .
J: TRBJ2-5
DNA: TGTGCCAGCAGTCCCGAGGTCGGACAGGGCAAGCAGACCCAGTACTTC
CDR3: CASSPEVGQGKQTQYF

D: .
V: TRBV28
size: many
J: TRBJ2-1
DNA: TGTGCCAGCACCTTAGGCGGGATGCTCTACAATGAGCAGTTCTTC
CDR3: CASTLGGMLYNEQFF